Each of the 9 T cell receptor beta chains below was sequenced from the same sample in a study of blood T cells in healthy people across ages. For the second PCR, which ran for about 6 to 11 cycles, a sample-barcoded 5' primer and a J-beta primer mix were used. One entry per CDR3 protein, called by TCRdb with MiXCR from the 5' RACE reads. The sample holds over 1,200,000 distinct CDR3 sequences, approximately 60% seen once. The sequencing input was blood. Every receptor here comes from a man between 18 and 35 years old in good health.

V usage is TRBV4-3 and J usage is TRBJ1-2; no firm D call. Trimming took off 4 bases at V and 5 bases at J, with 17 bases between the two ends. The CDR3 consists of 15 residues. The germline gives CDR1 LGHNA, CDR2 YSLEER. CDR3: CASSPSTGKGYGYTF. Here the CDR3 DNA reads TGCGCCAGCAGCCCCTCGACGGGAAAAGGATATGGCTACACCTTC.

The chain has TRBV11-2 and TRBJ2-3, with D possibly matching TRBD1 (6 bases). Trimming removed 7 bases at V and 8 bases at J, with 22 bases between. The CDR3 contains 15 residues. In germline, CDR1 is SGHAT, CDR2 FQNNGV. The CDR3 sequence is CASILDSSRLGTQYF. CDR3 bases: TGTGCCAGCATACTGGACAGCTCCAGGTTGGGTACGCAGTATTTT. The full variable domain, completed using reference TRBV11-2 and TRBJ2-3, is EAGVAQSPRYKIIEKRQSVAFWCNPISGHATLYWYQQILGQGPKLLIQFQNNGVVDDSQLPKDRFSAERLKGVDSTLKIQPAKLEDSAVYLCASILDSSRLGTQYFGPGTRLTVL.

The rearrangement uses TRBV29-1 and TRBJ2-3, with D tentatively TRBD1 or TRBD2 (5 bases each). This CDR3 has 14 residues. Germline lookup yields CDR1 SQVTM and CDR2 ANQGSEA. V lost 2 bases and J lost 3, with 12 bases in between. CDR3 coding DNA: TGCAGCGTTGAAAAGGGACCACCAACAGATACGCAGTATTTT. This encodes CSVEKGPPTDTQYF.

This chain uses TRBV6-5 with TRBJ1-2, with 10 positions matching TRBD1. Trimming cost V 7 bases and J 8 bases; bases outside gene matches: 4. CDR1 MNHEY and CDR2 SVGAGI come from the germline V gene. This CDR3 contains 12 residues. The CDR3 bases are TGTGCCAGCACTACGGACAGGGGGGGCTACACCTTC. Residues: CASTTDRGGYTF.

CDR3 sequence: CASSYREDTEAFF. CDR3 nucleotides: TGTGCCAGCAGTTATAGAGAGGACACTGAAGCTTTCTTT. The chain links TRBV6-5 to TRBJ1-1; D remains ambiguous. Germline V lookup: CDR1 MNHEY, CDR2 SVGAGI. Trimming pared 3 bases from V and 3 bases from J, leaving 8 bases between. The CDR3 length is 13 residues.

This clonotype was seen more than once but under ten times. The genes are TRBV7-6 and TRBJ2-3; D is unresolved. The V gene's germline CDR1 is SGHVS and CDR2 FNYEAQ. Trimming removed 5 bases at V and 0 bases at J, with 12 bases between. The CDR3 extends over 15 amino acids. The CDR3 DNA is TGTGCCAGCAGCCGGTCGGCGCCCAGCACAGATACGCAGTATTTT. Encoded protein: CASSRSAPSTDTQYF.

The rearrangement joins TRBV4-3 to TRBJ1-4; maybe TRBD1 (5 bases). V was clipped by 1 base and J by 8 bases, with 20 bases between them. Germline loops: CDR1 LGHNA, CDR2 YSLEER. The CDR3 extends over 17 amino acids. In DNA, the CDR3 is TGCGCCAGCAGCCAAGTGGGGCCCAACCTAGATACGGAAAAACTGTTTTTT. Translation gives CASSQVGPNLDTEKLFF.

Here the CDR3 reads CSVDGPGGLGEKLFF. The CDR3 nucleotides read TGCAGCGTTGACGGTCCGGGGGGGCTAGGGGAAAAACTGTTTTTT. This chain links TRBV29-1 with TRBJ1-4, with D tentatively TRBD1 (6 bases). The germline V gene encodes CDR1 SQVTM and CDR2 ANQGSEA. V lost 3 bases, J lost 8 bases, and 19 bases lay in between. CDR3 length: 15 residues.

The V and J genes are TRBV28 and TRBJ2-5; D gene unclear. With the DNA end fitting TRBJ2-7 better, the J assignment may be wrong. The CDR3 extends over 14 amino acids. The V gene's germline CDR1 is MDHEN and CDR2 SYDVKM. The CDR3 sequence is CASSPPFVGDEQYF. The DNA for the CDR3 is TGTGCCAGCAGTCCGCCGTTTGTTGGTGACGAGCAGTACTTC.